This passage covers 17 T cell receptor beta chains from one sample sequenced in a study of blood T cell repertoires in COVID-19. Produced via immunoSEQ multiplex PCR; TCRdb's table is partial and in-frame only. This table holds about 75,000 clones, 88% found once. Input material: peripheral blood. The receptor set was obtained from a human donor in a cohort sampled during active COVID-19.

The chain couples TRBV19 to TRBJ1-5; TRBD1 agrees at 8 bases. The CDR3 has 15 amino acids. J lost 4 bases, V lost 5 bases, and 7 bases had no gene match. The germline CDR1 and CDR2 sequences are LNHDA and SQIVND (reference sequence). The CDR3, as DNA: TGTGCCAGTAGTCCCCATGGACAGGGAAATCAGCCCCAGCATTTT. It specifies CASSPHGQGNQPQHF.

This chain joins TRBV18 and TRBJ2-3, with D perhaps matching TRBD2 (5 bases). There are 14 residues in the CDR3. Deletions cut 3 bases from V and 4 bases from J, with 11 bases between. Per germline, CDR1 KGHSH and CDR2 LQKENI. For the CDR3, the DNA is TGTGCCAGCTCACCCTTGGAGGTGGCAGATACGCAGTATTTT. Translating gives CASSPLEVADTQYF.

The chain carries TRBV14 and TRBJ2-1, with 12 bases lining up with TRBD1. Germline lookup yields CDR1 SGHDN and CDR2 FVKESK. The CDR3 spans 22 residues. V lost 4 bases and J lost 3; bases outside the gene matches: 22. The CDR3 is CASSPLPGQGANGARLYNEQFF. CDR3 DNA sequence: TGTGCCAGCAGCCCTCTCCCGGGACAGGGGGCGAATGGGGCTCGCCTCTACAATGAGCAGTTCTTC.

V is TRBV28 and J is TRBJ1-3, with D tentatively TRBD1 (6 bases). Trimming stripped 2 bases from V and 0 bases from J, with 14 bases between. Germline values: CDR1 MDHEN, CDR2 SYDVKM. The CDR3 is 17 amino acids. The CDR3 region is CASSLPTGFSSGNTIYF. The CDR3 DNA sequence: TGTGCCAGCAGTTTACCCACAGGGTTCAGCTCTGGAAACACCATATATTTT.

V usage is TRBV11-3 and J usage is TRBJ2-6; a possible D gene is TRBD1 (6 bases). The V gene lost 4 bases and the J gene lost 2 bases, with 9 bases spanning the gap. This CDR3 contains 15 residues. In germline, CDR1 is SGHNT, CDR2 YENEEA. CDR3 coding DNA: TGTGCCAGCAGCTCTGGACAGCCTGGGGCCAACGTCCTGACTTTC. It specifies CASSSGQPGANVLTF.

CDR3 amino acids: CASRTGQGGSYEQYF. CDR3 sequence (DNA): TGTGCCAGCAGAACGGGACAGGGGGGGTCCTACGAGCAGTACTTC. This chain joins TRBV6-1 and TRBJ2-7; 11 bases are a match to TRBD1. The length of the CDR3 is 15 residues. V lost 6 bases and J lost 1; bases outside the gene matches: 5. The V gene's germline CDR1 is MNHNS and CDR2 SASEGT.

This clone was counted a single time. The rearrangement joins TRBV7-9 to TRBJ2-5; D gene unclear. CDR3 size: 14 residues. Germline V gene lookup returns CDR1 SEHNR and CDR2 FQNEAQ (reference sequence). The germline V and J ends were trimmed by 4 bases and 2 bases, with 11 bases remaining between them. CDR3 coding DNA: TGTGCCAGCAGCTCAGGCCTACAGCAAGAGACCCAGTACTTC. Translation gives CASSSGLQQETQYF. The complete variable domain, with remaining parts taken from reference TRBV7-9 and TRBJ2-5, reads DTGVSQNPRHKITKRGQNVTFRCDPISEHNRLYWYRQTLGQGPEFLTYFQNEAQLEKSRLLSDRFSAERPKGSFSTLEIQRTEQGDSAMYLCASSSGLQQETQYFGPGTRLLVL.

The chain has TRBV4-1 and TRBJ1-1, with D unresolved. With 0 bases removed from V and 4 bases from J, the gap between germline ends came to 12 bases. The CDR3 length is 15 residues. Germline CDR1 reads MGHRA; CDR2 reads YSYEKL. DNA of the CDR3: TGCGCCAGCAGCCAAGATGAGGGTCAAAGCACTGAAGCTTTCTTT. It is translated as CASSQDEGQSTEAFF.

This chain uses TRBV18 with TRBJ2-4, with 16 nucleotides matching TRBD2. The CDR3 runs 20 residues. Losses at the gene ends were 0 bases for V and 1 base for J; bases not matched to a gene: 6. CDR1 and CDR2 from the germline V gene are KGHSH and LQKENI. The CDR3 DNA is TGTGCCAGCTCACCACCGGGACTAGCGGGGGGGCCGGGGGCCAAAAACATTCAGTACTTC. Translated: CASSPPGLAGGPGAKNIQYF.

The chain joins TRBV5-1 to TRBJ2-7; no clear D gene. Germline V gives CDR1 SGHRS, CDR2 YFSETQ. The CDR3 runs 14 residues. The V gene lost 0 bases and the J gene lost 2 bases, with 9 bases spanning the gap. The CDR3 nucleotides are TGCGCCAGCAGCTTGGAGCCGACTCCCTACGAGCAGTACTTC. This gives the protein CASSLEPTPYEQYF.

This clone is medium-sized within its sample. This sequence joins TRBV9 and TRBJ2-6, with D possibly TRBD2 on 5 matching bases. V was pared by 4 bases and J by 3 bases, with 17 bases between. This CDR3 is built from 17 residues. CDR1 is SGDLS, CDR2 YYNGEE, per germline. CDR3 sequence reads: CASSPPAGLGGANVLTF. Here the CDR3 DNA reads TGTGCCAGCAGCCCCCCCGCGGGTTTGGGTGGGGCCAACGTCCTGACTTTC.

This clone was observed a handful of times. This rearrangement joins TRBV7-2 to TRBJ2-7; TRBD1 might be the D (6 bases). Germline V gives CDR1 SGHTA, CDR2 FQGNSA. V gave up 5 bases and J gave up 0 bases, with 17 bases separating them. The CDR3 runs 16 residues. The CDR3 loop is CASSGSGQLTSYEQYF. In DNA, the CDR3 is TGTGCCAGCAGCGGATCCGGACAGTTGACCTCCTACGAGCAGTACTTC.

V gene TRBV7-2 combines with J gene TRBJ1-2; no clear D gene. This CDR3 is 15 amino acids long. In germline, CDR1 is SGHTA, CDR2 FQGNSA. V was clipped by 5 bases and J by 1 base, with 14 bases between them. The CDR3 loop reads CASSPPAGSNYGYTF. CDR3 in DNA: TGTGCCAGCAGCCCCCCGGCAGGTAGTAACTATGGCTACACCTTC.

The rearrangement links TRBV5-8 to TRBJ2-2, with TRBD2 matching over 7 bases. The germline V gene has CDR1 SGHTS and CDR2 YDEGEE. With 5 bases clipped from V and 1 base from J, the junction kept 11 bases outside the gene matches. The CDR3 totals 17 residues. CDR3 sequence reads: CASSYDFLAVNTGELFF. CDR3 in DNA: TGTGCCAGCAGTTATGACTTTCTAGCGGTGAACACCGGGGAGCTGTTTTTT.

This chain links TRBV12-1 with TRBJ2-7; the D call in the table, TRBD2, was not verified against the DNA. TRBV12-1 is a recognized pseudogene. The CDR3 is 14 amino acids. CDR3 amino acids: CASRLTSGRVEQYF. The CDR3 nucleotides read TGTGCCAGCAGATTGACTAGCGGGAGGGTGGAGCAGTACTTC.

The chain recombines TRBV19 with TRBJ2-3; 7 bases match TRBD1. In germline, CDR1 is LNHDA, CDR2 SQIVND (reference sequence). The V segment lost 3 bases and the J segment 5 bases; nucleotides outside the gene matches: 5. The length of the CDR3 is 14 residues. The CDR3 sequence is CASSIGRTGDTQYF. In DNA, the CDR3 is TGTGCCAGTAGTATTGGCCGGACAGGAGATACGCAGTATTTT.

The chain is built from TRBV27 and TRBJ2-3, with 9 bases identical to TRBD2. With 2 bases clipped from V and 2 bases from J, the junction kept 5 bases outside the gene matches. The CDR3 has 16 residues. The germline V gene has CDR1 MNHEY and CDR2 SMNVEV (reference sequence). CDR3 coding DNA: TGTGCCAGCAGTTTAAATCTAGCGGGGATCACAGATACGCAGTATTTT. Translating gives CASSLNLAGITDTQYF.